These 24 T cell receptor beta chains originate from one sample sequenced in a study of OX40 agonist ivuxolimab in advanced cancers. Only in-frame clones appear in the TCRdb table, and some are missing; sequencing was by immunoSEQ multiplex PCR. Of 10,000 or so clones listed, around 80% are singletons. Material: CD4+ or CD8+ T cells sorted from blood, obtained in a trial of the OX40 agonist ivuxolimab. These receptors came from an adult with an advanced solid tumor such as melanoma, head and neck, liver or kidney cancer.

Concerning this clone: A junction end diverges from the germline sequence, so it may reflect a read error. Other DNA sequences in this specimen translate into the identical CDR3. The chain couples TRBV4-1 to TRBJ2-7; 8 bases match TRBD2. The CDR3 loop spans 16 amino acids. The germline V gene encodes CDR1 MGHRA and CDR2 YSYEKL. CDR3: CASSQEEAGARYEQYF. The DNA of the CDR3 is TGTGCCAGCAGCCAAGAGGAAGCGGGGGCCCGCTACGAGCAGTACTTC.

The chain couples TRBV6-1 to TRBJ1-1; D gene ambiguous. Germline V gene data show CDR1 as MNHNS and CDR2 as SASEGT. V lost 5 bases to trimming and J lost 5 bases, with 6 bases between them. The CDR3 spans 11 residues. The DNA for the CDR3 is TGTGCCAGCAGTTCCTGGACTGAAGCTTTCTTT. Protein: CASSSWTEAFF.

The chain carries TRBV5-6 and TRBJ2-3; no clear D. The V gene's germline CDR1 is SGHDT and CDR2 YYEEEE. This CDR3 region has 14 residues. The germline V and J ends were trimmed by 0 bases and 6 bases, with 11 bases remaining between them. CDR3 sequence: CASSLVDLLDTQYF. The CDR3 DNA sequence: TGTGCCAGCAGCTTGGTTGACCTCCTGGATACGCAGTATTTT. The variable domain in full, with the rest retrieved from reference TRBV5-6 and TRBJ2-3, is DAGVTQSPTHLIKTRGQQVTLRCSPKSGHDTVSWYQQALGQGPQFIFQYYEEEERQRGNFPDRFSGHQFPNYSSELNVNALLLGDSALYLCASSLVDLLDTQYFGPGTRLTVL.

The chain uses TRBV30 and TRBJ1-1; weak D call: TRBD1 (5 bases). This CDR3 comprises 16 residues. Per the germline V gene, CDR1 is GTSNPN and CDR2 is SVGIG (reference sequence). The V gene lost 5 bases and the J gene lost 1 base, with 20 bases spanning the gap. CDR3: CAWVPKPGEGNTEAFF. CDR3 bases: TGTGCCTGGGTCCCGAAACCGGGGGAGGGGAACACTGAAGCTTTCTTT. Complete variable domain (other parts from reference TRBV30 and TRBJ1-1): SQTIHQWPATLVQPVGSPLSLECTVEGTSNPNLYWYRQAAGRGLQLLFYSVGIGQISSEVPQNLSASRPQDRQFILSSKKLLLSDSGFYLCAWVPKPGEGNTEAFFGQGTRLTVV.

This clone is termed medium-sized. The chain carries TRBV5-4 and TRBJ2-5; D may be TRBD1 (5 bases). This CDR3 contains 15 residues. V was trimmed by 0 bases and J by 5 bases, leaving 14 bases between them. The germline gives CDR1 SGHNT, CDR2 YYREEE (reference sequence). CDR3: CASSLEPGLRETQYF. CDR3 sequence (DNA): TGTGCCAGCAGCTTGGAGCCAGGGTTGAGGGAGACCCAGTACTTC.

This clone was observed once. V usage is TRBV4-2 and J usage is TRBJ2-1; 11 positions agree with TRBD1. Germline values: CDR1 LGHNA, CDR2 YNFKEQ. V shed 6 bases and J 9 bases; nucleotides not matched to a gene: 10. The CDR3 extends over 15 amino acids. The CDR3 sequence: CASRPGQGAFGEQFF. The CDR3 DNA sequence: TGTGCCAGCAGGCCCGGACAGGGGGCGTTCGGTGAGCAGTTCTTC.

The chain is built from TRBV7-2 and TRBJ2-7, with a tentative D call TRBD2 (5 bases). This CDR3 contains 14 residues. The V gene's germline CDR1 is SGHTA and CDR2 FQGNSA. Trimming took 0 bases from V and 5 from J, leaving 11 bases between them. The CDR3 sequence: CASSLAGAWDEQYF. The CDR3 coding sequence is TGTGCCAGCAGCTTAGCGGGAGCCTGGGACGAGCAGTACTTC.

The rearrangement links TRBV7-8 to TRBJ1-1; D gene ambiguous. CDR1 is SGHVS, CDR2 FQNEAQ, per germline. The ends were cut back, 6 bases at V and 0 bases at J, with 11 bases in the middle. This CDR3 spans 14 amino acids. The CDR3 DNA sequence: TGTGCCAGCAGTCAATTCCGGGTGAACACTGAAGCTTTCTTT. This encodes CASSQFRVNTEAFF.

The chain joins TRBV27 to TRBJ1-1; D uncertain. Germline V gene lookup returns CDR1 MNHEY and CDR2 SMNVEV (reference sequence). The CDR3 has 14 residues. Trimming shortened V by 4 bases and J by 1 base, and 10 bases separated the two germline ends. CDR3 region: CASSSYPANTEAFF. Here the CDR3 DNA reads TGTGCCAGCAGTTCCTATCCCGCGAACACTGAAGCTTTCTTT.

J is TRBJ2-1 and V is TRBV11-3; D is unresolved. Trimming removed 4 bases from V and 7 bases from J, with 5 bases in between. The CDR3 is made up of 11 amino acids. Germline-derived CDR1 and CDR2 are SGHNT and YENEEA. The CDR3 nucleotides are TGTGCCAGCAGCTACCAGAATGAGCAGTTCTTC. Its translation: CASSYQNEQFF.

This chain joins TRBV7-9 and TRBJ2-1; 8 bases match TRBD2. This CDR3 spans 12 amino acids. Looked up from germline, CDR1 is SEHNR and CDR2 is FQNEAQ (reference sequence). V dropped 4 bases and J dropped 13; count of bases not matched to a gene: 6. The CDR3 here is CASSSGGTRQFF. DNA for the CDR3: TGTGCCAGCAGCTCAGGCGGGACTAGACAGTTCTTC.

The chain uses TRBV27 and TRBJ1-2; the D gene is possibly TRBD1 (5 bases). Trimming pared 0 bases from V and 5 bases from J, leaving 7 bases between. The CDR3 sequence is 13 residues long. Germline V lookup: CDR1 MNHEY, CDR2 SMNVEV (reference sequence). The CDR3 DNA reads TGTGCCAGCAGTTTATCGGGACTGTATGGCTACACCTTC. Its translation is CASSLSGLYGYTF.

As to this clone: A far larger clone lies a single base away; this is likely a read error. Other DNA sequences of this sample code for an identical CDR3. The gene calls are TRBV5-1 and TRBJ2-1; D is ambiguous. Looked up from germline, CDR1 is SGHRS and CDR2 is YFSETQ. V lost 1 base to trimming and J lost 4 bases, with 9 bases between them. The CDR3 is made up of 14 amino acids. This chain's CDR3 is CASSLLQPYNEQFF. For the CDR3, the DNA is TGCGCCAGCAGCTTGCTACAACCTTACAATGAGCAGTTCTTC.

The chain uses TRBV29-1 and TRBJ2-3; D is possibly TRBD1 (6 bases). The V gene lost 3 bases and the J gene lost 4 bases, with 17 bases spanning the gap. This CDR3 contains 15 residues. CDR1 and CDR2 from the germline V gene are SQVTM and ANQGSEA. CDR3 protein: CSVDGTGIGADTQYF. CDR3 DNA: TGCAGCGTTGACGGAACAGGGATCGGGGCAGATACGCAGTATTTT.

For the CDR3, the DNA is TGTGCCAGCAGCGGGACATCATTAACCTACGAGCAGTACTTC. Translating it yields CASSGTSLTYEQYF. The chain carries TRBV6-5 and TRBJ2-7, with a weak D call TRBD1 (6 bases). V lost 6 bases to trimming and J lost 2 bases, with 14 bases between them. The germline V gene encodes CDR1 MNHEY and CDR2 SVGAGI. The CDR3 runs 14 residues.

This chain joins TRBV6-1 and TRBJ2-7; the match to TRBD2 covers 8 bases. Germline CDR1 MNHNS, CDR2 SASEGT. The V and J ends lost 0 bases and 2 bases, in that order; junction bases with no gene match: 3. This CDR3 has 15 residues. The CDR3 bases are TGTGCCAGCAGTGAAGCAGCGGGGGCGACCTACGAGCAGTACTTC. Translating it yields CASSEAAGATYEQYF.

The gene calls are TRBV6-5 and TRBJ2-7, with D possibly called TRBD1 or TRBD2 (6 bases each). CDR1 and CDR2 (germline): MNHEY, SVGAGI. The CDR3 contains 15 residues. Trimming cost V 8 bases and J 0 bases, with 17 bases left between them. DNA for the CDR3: TGTGCCAGCTTCGGGGGCGGGGCCCACTCCTACGAGCAGTACTTC. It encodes CASFGGGAHSYEQYF.

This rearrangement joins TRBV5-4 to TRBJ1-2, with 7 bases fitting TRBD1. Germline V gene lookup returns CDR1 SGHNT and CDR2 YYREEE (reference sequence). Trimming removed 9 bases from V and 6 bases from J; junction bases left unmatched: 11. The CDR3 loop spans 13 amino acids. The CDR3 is CATWDTGENGYTF. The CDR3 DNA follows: TGTGCCACGTGGGACACAGGGGAGAATGGCTACACCTTC.

The CDR3: CASTPNWGKDGYTF. For the CDR3, the DNA is TGTGCCAGTACCCCTAATTGGGGGAAAGATGGCTACACCTTC. The chain carries TRBV19 and TRBJ1-2; D is possibly TRBD1 (5 bases). Between the trimmed V and J ends, which lost 7 bases and 6 bases, there was a span of 18 bases. The CDR3 loop spans 14 amino acids. CDR1 and CDR2 (germline): LNHDA, SQIVND (reference sequence).

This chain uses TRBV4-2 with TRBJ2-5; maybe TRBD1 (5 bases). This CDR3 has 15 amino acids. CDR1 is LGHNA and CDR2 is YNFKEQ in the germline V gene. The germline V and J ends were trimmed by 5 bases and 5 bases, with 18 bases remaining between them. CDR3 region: CASSLEPGLRETQYF. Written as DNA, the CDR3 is TGTGCCAGCAGCTTGGAGCCAGGGTTGAGGGAGACCCAGTACTTC.

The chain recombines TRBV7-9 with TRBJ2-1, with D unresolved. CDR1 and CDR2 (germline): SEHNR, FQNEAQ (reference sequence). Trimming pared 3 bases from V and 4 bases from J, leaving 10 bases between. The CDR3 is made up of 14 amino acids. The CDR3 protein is CASSFMLQYNEQFF. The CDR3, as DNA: TGTGCCAGCAGCTTTATGTTGCAGTACAATGAGCAGTTCTTC.

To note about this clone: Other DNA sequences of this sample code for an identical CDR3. The CDR3 DNA follows: TGTGCCAGCAGCTCCAGACAGGGGTTGAACACTGAAGCTTTCTTT. Its protein is CASSSRQGLNTEAFF. The chain employs TRBV11-2 and TRBJ1-1; TRBD1 agrees at 8 bases. Germline lookup yields CDR1 SGHAT and CDR2 FQNNGV. CDR3 length: 15 residues. V was pared by 4 bases and J by 0 bases, with 4 bases of the junction left unmatched.

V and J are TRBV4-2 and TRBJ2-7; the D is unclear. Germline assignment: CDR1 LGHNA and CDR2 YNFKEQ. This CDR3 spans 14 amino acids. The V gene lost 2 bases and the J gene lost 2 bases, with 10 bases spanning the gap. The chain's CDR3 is CASSQLEKAYEQYF. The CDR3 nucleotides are TGTGCCAGCAGCCAACTAGAAAAGGCCTACGAGCAGTACTTC.

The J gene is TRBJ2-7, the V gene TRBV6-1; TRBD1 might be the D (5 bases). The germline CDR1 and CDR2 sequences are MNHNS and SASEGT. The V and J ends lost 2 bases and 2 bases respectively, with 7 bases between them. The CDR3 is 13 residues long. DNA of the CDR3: TGTGCCAGCAGTGAAACAGGACCCTACGAGCAGTACTTC. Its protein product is CASSETGPYEQYF.